Shown below are 19 T cell receptor beta chains from a single sample sequenced in a study of T cell responses to AZD1222 COVID-19 vaccine. Assay: immunoSEQ multiplex PCR; the TCRdb copy retains only in-frame clones and omits some. The sample holds about 94,000 clones, about 85% seen once. Sequenced here: peripheral blood, sampled 28 days after the second AZD1222 dose. The receptors originated from an adult who received the AZD1222 COVID-19 vaccine.

This clone has only one observation. The V call is TRBV7-9, the J call TRBJ2-1, with unresolved D. In germline, CDR1 is SEHNR, CDR2 FQNEAQ (reference sequence). The CDR3 extends over 14 amino acids. Trimming left V 1 base short and J 7 bases short, with 11 bases between. The CDR3: CASSLVIVGNEQFF. CDR3 DNA sequence: TGTGCCAGCAGCTTAGTAATCGTGGGGAATGAGCAGTTCTTC. Full variable domain (missing parts from reference TRBV7-9 and TRBJ2-1): DTGVSQNPRHKITKRGQNVTFRCDPISEHNRLYWYRQTLGQGPEFLTYFQNEAQLEKSRLLSDRFSAERPKGSFSTLEIQRTEQGDSAMYLCASSLVIVGNEQFFGPGTRLTVL.

V usage is TRBV5-6 and J usage is TRBJ1-5; 9 nucleotides agree with TRBD1. CDR3 length: 16 amino acids. Trimming took 4 bases from V and 5 from J; bases not matched to a gene: 10. Germline lookup yields CDR1 SGHDT and CDR2 YYEEEE. CDR3 DNA sequence: TGTGCCAGCAGCGCCGACAGGGGGGTTGGGGATCAGCCCCAGCATTTT. This gives the protein CASSADRGVGDQPQHF.

This rearrangement joins TRBV12-5 to TRBJ1-5; D possibly corresponds to TRBD1 (5 bases). V gave up 6 bases and J gave up 3 bases, with 12 bases separating them. Germline V lookup: CDR1 LGHNT, CDR2 FRNRAP. CDR3 size: 14 residues. The CDR3 loop reads CASGWGLYNQPQHF. The CDR3 DNA sequence: TGTGCTAGTGGCTGGGGACTCTACAATCAGCCCCAGCATTTT.

The J gene is TRBJ2-1, the V gene TRBV12-3 or TRBV12-4; D is unclear. V was pared by 2 bases and J by 7 bases, with 6 bases between. The CDR3 spans 12 residues. CDR3 amino acids: CASSLTTNEQFF. Written as DNA, the CDR3 is TGTGCCAGCAGTTTAACGACGAATGAGCAGTTCTTC.

The chain is built from TRBV18 and TRBJ1-2, with 9 positions matching TRBD1. Germline V gene lookup returns CDR1 KGHSH and CDR2 LQKENI. The V and J ends lost 0 bases and 4 bases, in that order; junction bases with no gene match: 3. The CDR3 is 15 residues long. The CDR3 region is CASSPPTGGGYGYTF. CDR3 DNA: TGTGCCAGCTCACCACCCACAGGGGGCGGCTATGGCTACACCTTC.

V is TRBV20-1 and J is TRBJ1-4; D remains ambiguous. Germline CDR1 DFQATT, CDR2 SNEGSKA (reference sequence). The CDR3 length is 11 residues. V was pared by 3 bases and J by 4 bases, with 3 bases between. CDR3 loop: CSARNNEKLFF. Written as DNA, the CDR3 is TGCAGTGCTAGGAATAATGAAAAACTGTTTTTT.

V is TRBV19 and J is TRBJ2-2; tentatively, D is TRBD1 (6 bases). Germline CDR1 LNHDA, CDR2 SQIVND (reference sequence). V gave up 1 base and J gave up 2 bases, with 14 bases separating them. The CDR3 totals 17 residues. The CDR3 sequence: CASSIGQVQGNTGELFF. Here the CDR3 DNA reads TGTGCCAGTAGTATAGGACAGGTTCAAGGAAACACCGGGGAGCTGTTTTTT. The variable domain in full, completed from reference TRBV19 and TRBJ2-2, reads DGGITQSPKYLFRKEGQNVTLSCEQNLNHDAMYWYRQDPGQGLRLIYYSQIVNDFQKGDIAEGYSVSREKKESFPLTVTSAQKNPTAFYLCASSIGQVQGNTGELFFGEGSRLTVL.

This rearrangement joins TRBV5-1 to TRBJ1-4; D is perhaps TRBD1 (5 bases). CDR3 length: 15 residues. Trimming took off 4 bases at V and 8 bases at J, with 18 bases between the two ends. CDR1 and CDR2 (germline): SGHRS, YFSETQ. This chain's CDR3 is CASSMMVQGGEKLFF. The DNA of the CDR3 is TGCGCCAGCAGCATGATGGTCCAGGGTGGCGAAAAACTGTTTTTT.

The rearrangement uses TRBV28 and TRBJ2-1; 12 nucleotides line up with TRBD2. Germline assignment: CDR1 MDHEN and CDR2 SYDVKM. This CDR3 has 16 amino acids. The J segment lost 4 bases and the V segment lost 3 bases, leaving 4 bases of the junction unmatched. CDR3 in amino acids: CASSFWTSGVYNEQFF. In DNA, the CDR3 is TGTGCCAGCAGTTTTTGGACTAGCGGGGTTTACAATGAGCAGTTCTTC.

This clone appeared a few times. The rearrangement joins TRBV11-2 to TRBJ1-2; D is uncertain. CDR1 SGHAT and CDR2 FQNNGV come from the germline V gene. V lost 5 bases and J 6 bases, leaving 19 bases between the germline ends. The CDR3 extends over 15 amino acids. The CDR3 here is CASSPGGYGGDGYTF. Written as DNA, the CDR3 is TGTGCCAGCAGCCCCGGAGGGTATGGTGGGGATGGCTACACCTTC.

CDR3: CASSPSAGAYYEQYF. CDR3 DNA sequence: TGTGCCAGCAGCCCATCCGCAGGCGCTTACTACGAGCAGTACTTC. The chain employs TRBV3-1 (or the pseudogene TRBV3-2) and TRBJ2-7; D call uncertain. Germline-derived CDR1 and CDR2 are LGHDT and YNNKEL (reference sequence). The V end lost 4 bases, the J end lost 3 bases, and 16 bases lay between the germline ends. CDR3 length equals 15 residues.

The chain recombines TRBV3-1 (or the pseudogene TRBV3-2) with TRBJ2-7, with 9 bases aligning to TRBD2. This CDR3 region has 13 residues. CDR1 LGHDT and CDR2 YNNKEL come from the germline V gene (reference sequence). The V segment lost 8 bases and the J segment 0 bases; nucleotides outside the gene matches: 2. This CDR3 is CASGGRASYEQYF. CDR3 in DNA: TGTGCCAGCGGCGGGAGGGCCTCCTACGAGCAGTACTTC.

This chain connects TRBV6-5 to TRBJ2-7; TRBD1 matches 10 bases. Germline loops: CDR1 MNHEY, CDR2 SVGAGI. The trim removed 5 bases at V and 3 bases at J, leaving 4 bases unmatched. This CDR3 region has 14 residues. The CDR3 coding sequence is TGTGCCAGCAGTCCCGGGACAGGGGACTACGAGCAGTACTTC. This gives the protein CASSPGTGDYEQYF.

The chain carries TRBV27 and TRBJ1-1; TRBD1 might be the D (6 bases). This CDR3 spans 12 amino acids. Per the germline V gene, CDR1 is MNHEY and CDR2 is SMNVEV (reference sequence). V lost 8 bases, J lost 3 bases, and 10 bases lay in between. CDR3 sequence: CASQGGHTEAFF. CDR3 bases: TGTGCCAGCCAAGGGGGGCACACTGAAGCTTTCTTT.

The chain uses TRBV12-3 or TRBV12-4 and TRBJ2-1; D unresolved. CDR3 length: 13 residues. V dropped 5 bases and J dropped 9 bases, with 14 bases sitting between them. The CDR3 sequence is CASSTRSPGEQFF. The CDR3 DNA sequence: TGTGCCAGCAGTACCAGGTCCCCGGGTGAGCAGTTCTTC.

This rearrangement joins TRBV5-4 to TRBJ2-1; 13 bases line up with TRBD2. Germline loops: CDR1 SGHNT, CDR2 YYREEE (reference sequence). V lost 4 bases, J lost 5 bases, and 6 bases stayed unmatched. This CDR3 region has 16 residues. CDR3 residues: CASSARLAGGHNEQFF. The CDR3 nucleotides read TGTGCCAGCAGCGCCCGACTAGCGGGAGGTCACAATGAGCAGTTCTTC.

The chain has TRBV25-1 and TRBJ1-2; maybe TRBD1 (6 bases). Trimming left V 6 bases short and J 0 bases short, with 11 bases between. Germline V gene data show CDR1 as MGHDK and CDR2 as SYGVNS. This CDR3 has 14 amino acids. CDR3 protein: CASRPGQPNYGYTF. Here the CDR3 DNA reads TGTGCCAGCAGGCCCGGACAGCCTAACTATGGCTACACCTTC.

The chain employs TRBV3-1 (or the pseudogene TRBV3-2) and TRBJ1-2; possible D gene TRBD1, 5 bases. V lost 4 bases and J 1 base, leaving 10 bases between the germline ends. The V gene's germline CDR1 is LGHDT and CDR2 YNNKEL (reference sequence). This CDR3 is 14 amino acids long. The CDR3 DNA reads as TGTGCCAGCAGCCTAACGGACATTAACTATGGCTACACCTTC. It specifies CASSLTDINYGYTF.

The chain employs TRBV5-1 and TRBJ1-1; 7 positions agree with TRBD1. Germline CDR1 and CDR2: SGHRS and YFSETQ. The ends lost 4 bases at V and 0 bases at J; junction bases unmatched: 6. The CDR3 length is 15 residues. The CDR3 nucleotides are TGCGCCAGCAGCGCTCAGGGGGTGCTGAACACTGAAGCTTTCTTT. This translates into CASSAQGVLNTEAFF.